This record looks at one T cell receptor (beta chain) sequence and its context. Its antigen remains unidentified. This sample is part of a study of radiation and T cells in renal cell carcinoma. Study-level background: Nephrectomy followed 15 Gy stereotactic body radiation by 4 weeks. Study outcomes and limitations: In blood, top tumor clones expanded by 2 weeks, shrinking by 4.

Time point defined: baseline pretreatment blood. Treatment reported: 15 Gy SBRT to primary tumor, nephrectomy 4 weeks later. Trimming took 2 bases from V and 6 from J; bases not matched to a gene: 9. In germline, CDR1 is SGHRS, CDR2 YFSETQ. CDR3 length: 16 amino acids. Assay: immunoSEQ multiplex PCR; the TCRdb copy retains only in-frame clones and omits some. The sample carries 100,000 to 150,000 clones, around 83% recorded once. Sequencing was performed on blood, taken from a patient whose treatment included radiotherapy and nephrectomy. This receptor was identified in a woman aged 55-69 years with renal cell carcinoma. J is TRBJ2-2 and V is TRBV5-1; 8 nucleotides align to TRBD2. DNA for the CDR3: TGCGCCAGCAGCTTCTACCGGGAGGGCCCCCCCGGGGAGCTGTTTTTT. Translated: CASSFYREGPPGELFF.